This TCR beta chain was sequenced for a study of shared clonotypes between healthy human individuals. The table lists this clone with a few counts. Other DNA sequences within the sample encode an identical CDR3. In the CD4+ fraction, cells were divided into CD45RA+ naive and CD45RA-negative memory subsets. Here immunoSEQ multiplex PCR was the method, and the copy in TCRdb shows in-frame clones only, minus some. This sample has over 850,000 clones, with about 80% found just once. The sequenced material came from memory CD4+ T cells from PBMCs. Subset defined: CD45RA-negative fraction. The clonotype comes from a man aged 18 to 29 in good health. Some clones in this sample may be carry-over from other donors' samples.

DNA for the CDR3: TGTGCCACCAGCCGAGGGGGAAATCAGCCCCAGCATTTT. It codes for CATSRGGNQPQHF. The V gene is TRBV15, the J gene TRBJ1-5, with a tentative D call TRBD1 (6 bases). Trimming stripped 5 bases from V and 4 bases from J, with 9 bases between. This CDR3 has 13 amino acids. CDR1 is LNHNV, CDR2 YYDKDF, per germline (reference sequence).